One sample yielded the 3 T cell receptor beta chains listed below, sequenced in a study of T-cell reconstitution after alpha-beta-depleted transplantation in children. This sample's TCRbeta library carried unique molecular identifier barcodes. TCRdb reprocessed the PCR reads via MiXCR and lists one record per CDR3 protein. The sample records roughly 670,000 distinct CDR3 sequences, under 15% being singletons. The sample consisted of PBMCs, taken before TCRalphabeta/CD19-depleted stem cell transplant. These receptors were obtained from a girl aged 2 to 9 with congenital amegakaryocytic thrombocytopenia, due to receive a stem cell transplant.

In its sample, this clonotype was seen a few times. The chain is built from TRBV27 and TRBJ2-5; the D gene could be TRBD1 or TRBD2 (5 bases each). The CDR3 length is 14 residues. V gave up 4 bases and J gave up 2 bases, with 11 bases separating them. Germline V CDR1 and CDR2: MNHEY, SMNVEV (reference sequence). This CDR3 is CASSSFGGQETQYF. The CDR3 DNA sequence: TGTGCCAGCAGTTCCTTTGGGGGACAAGAGACCCAGTACTTC.

This clonotype was found a few times. This chain uses TRBV12-3 or TRBV12-4 with TRBJ2-5, with D unclear. V dropped 3 bases and J dropped 4 bases, with 9 bases sitting between them. The CDR3 is 13 amino acids. The CDR3 DNA reads as TGTGCCAGCAGTTTCGCGGAGAGAGAGACCCAGTACTTC. Amino acid sequence: CASSFAERETQYF.

The chain carries TRBV15 and TRBJ2-7; D gene unclear. CDR1 and CDR2 (germline): LNHNV, YYDKDF (reference sequence). Trimming shortened V by 2 bases and J by 5 bases, and 10 bases separated the two germline ends. The CDR3 runs to 13 residues. CDR3 loop: CATSRKEPNEQYF. CDR3 sequence (DNA): TGTGCCACCAGCAGAAAGGAACCCAACGAGCAGTACTTC.